The rows below give T cell receptor beta chains drawn from one sample of a study of cytomegalovirus exposure and HLA in healthy donors. The repertoire was sequenced with immunoSEQ multiplex PCR; TCRdb's copy has only in-frame clones and lacks some. The sample shows fewer than 150,000 clones, 70% to 80% of them seen only once. The sequenced material came from PBMCs. The receptors were sampled from a woman aged 40 to 49 in good health and CMV-seropositive. The CDR3 runs from the conserved cysteine through the conserved F or W. The D gene is left open where the match is weak. Rows may omit the clone size; those that give it use once, few, many or a size class.

d_gene: .; j_gene: TRBJ2-7; v_gene: TRBV27; len: 13; abundance: few; CDR3aa: CASSSGISYEQYF; CDR3nt: TGTGCCAGCAGTTCCGGGATCTCCTACGAGCAGTACTTC
d_gene: .; j_gene: TRBJ1-2; v_gene: TRBV5-4; len: 13; abundance: .; CDR3aa: CASSLKEIYGYTF; CDR3nt: TGTGCCAGCAGCTTGAAAGAGATCTATGGCTACACCTTC
d_gene: TRBD1; j_gene: TRBJ1-6; v_gene: TRBV6-1; len: 13; abundance: once; CDR3aa: CASSDGQGSPLHF; CDR3nt: TGTGCCAGCAGTGATGGACAGGGTTCACCCCTCCACTTT
d_gene: .; j_gene: TRBJ2-4; v_gene: TRBV4-3; len: 13; abundance: .; CDR3aa: CASSQVQGDIQYF; CDR3nt: TGCGCCAGCAGCCAAGTGCAGGGTGACATTCAGTACTTC
d_gene: .; j_gene: TRBJ2-7; v_gene: TRBV20-1; len: 11; abundance: .; CDR3aa: CSGFKGPEQYF; CDR3nt: TGCAGTGGCTTCAAGGGGCCCGAGCAGTACTTC
d_gene: TRBD1; j_gene: TRBJ1-3; v_gene: TRBV4-1; len: 18; abundance: many; CDR3aa: CASSQDLDRESTGNTIYF; CDR3nt: TGCGCCAGCAGCCAAGATTTGGACAGGGAGTCCACTGGAAACACCATATATTTT
d_gene: .; j_gene: TRBJ2-4; v_gene: TRBV11-1; len: 14; abundance: .; CDR3aa: CASTSAGAKNIQYF; CDR3nt: TGTGCCAGCACCTCTGCCGGAGCCAAAAACATTCAGTACTTC
d_gene: .; j_gene: TRBJ1-4; v_gene: TRBV6-1; len: 15; abundance: .; CDR3aa: CALPTDFATNEKLFF; CDR3nt: TGTGCCCTTCCGACAGACTTTGCAACTAATGAAAAACTGTTTTTT
d_gene: .; j_gene: TRBJ2-7; v_gene: TRBV7-2; len: 13; abundance: few; CDR3aa: CASSRQSSYEQYF; CDR3nt: TGTGCCAGCAGCCGACAGAGCTCCTACGAGCAGTACTTC
d_gene: .; j_gene: TRBJ1-1; v_gene: TRBV7-2; len: 13; abundance: .; CDR3aa: CASSASMNTEAFF; CDR3nt: TGTGCCAGCAGCGCCAGTATGAACACTGAAGCTTTCTTT
d_gene: .; j_gene: TRBJ1-2; v_gene: TRBV5-1; len: 15; abundance: few; CDR3aa: CASSPGGGFGYGYTF; CDR3nt: TGCGCCAGCAGCCCCGGCGGGGGGTTCGGCTATGGCTACACCTTC
d_gene: .; j_gene: TRBJ2-3; v_gene: TRBV7-9; len: 18; abundance: .; CDR3aa: CASSLVGGYGGKTDTQYF; CDR3nt: TGTGCCAGCAGCTTAGTGGGGGGCTACGGGGGGAAAACAGATACGCAGTATTTT
d_gene: TRBD2; j_gene: TRBJ2-3; v_gene: TRBV9; len: 15; abundance: .; CDR3aa: CASSVRLAGPDTQYF; CDR3nt: TGTGCCAGCAGCGTAAGGCTAGCGGGACCAGATACGCAGTATTTT
d_gene: TRBD1; j_gene: TRBJ1-1; v_gene: TRBV7-8; len: 16; abundance: .; CDR3aa: CASSPRQGRWNTEAFF; CDR3nt: TGTGCCAGCAGCCCGCGACAGGGGCGCTGGAACACTGAAGCTTTCTTT
d_gene: TRBD2; j_gene: TRBJ2-5; v_gene: TRBV29-1; len: 14; abundance: .; CDR3aa: CSVRGGDLQETQYF; CDR3nt: TGCAGCGTTCGCGGGGGGGACCTCCAAGAGACCCAGTACTTC
d_gene: .; j_gene: TRBJ1-1; v_gene: TRBV6-5; len: 13; abundance: .; CDR3aa: CATKLAEGTEAFF; CDR3nt: TGTGCCACCAAACTGGCGGAGGGCACTGAAGCTTTCTTT
d_gene: TRBD2; j_gene: TRBJ2-1; v_gene: TRBV9; len: 15; abundance: .; CDR3aa: CASSRTSDNYNEQFF; CDR3nt: TGTGCCAGCAGCCGGACTAGCGACAACTACAATGAGCAGTTCTTC
d_gene: .; j_gene: TRBJ1-2; v_gene: TRBV7-8; len: 17; abundance: .; CDR3aa: CASSSLIAGENGYGYTF; CDR3nt: TGTGCCAGCAGCTCCCTAATAGCGGGAGAAAACGGCTATGGCTACACCTTC
d_gene: .; j_gene: TRBJ1-4; v_gene: TRBV19; len: 14; abundance: once; CDR3aa: CASSLPGVREKLFF; CDR3nt: TGTGCCAGTAGTCTACCAGGGGTTAGGGAAAAACTGTTTTTT
d_gene: .; j_gene: TRBJ1-1; v_gene: TRBV5-1; len: 15; abundance: .; CDR3aa: CASSLVGGANTEAFF; CDR3nt: TGCGCCAGCAGCTTGGTCGGGGGGGCGAACACTGAAGCTTTCTTT
d_gene: .; j_gene: TRBJ2-1; v_gene: TRBV7-2; len: 16; abundance: .; CDR3aa: CASSGDVPPRGNEQFF; CDR3nt: TGTGCCAGCAGCGGAGACGTCCCCCCTCGAGGGAATGAGCAGTTCTTC
d_gene: .; j_gene: TRBJ1-1; v_gene: TRBV20-1; len: 11; abundance: .; CDR3aa: CSASDNTEAFF; CDR3nt: TGCAGTGCCTCAGATAACACTGAAGCTTTCTTT
d_gene: TRBD1; j_gene: TRBJ2-2; v_gene: TRBV18; len: 15; abundance: .; CDR3aa: CASSRGQGNTGELFF; CDR3nt: TGTGCCAGCTCCCGCGGACAGGGAAACACCGGGGAGCTGTTTTTT
d_gene: .; j_gene: TRBJ1-6; v_gene: TRBV15; len: 14; abundance: .; CDR3aa: CATSRGQINSPLHF; CDR3nt: TGTGCCACCAGCAGAGGCCAGATTAATTCACCCCTCCACTTT
d_gene: TRBD1; j_gene: TRBJ1-4; v_gene: TRBV4-2; len: 17; abundance: .; CDR3aa: CASSQEASGTGVEKLFF; CDR3nt: TGTGCCAGCAGCCAAGAGGCCTCCGGGACAGGGGTTGAAAAACTGTTTTTT
d_gene: TRBD1; j_gene: TRBJ1-1; v_gene: TRBV10-2; len: 16; abundance: .; CDR3aa: CATTRQGGSGNTEAFF; CDR3nt: TGCGCCACTACGCGACAGGGGGGCTCGGGAAACACTGAAGCTTTCTTT
d_gene: TRBD1; j_gene: TRBJ1-5; v_gene: TRBV28; len: 15; abundance: .; CDR3aa: CASRSTGGPNQPQHF; CDR3nt: TGTGCCAGCAGGTCTACAGGGGGCCCCAATCAGCCCCAGCATTTT
d_gene: TRBD1; j_gene: TRBJ2-5; v_gene: TRBV6-6; len: 13; abundance: .; CDR3aa: CASSRTGAETQYF; CDR3nt: TGTGCCAGCAGCCGCACAGGGGCTGAGACCCAGTACTTC
d_gene: TRBD1; j_gene: TRBJ1-2; v_gene: TRBV5-1; len: 15; abundance: .; CDR3aa: CASFPRTGLFIGYTF; CDR3nt: TGCGCCAGCTTCCCCCGGACAGGCCTCTTCATCGGCTACACCTTC
d_gene: .; j_gene: TRBJ2-1; v_gene: TRBV5-6; len: 13; abundance: .; CDR3aa: CASSFSAYNEQFF; CDR3nt: TGTGCCAGCAGCTTTTCGGCCTACAATGAGCAGTTCTTC
d_gene: TRBD1; j_gene: TRBJ1-1; v_gene: TRBV18; len: 13; abundance: .; CDR3aa: CASSPPGQEEAFF; CDR3nt: TGTGCCAGCTCACCCCCGGGACAGGAGGAAGCTTTCTTT
d_gene: TRBD1; j_gene: TRBJ1-5; v_gene: TRBV18; len: 15; abundance: .; CDR3aa: CASSPPGTGDQPQHF; CDR3nt: TGTGCCAGCTCACCACCGGGAACAGGGGATCAGCCCCAGCATTTT
d_gene: .; j_gene: TRBJ1-4; v_gene: TRBV6-6; len: 15; abundance: once; CDR3aa: CASSYSETVNEKLFF; CDR3nt: TGTGCCAGCAGTTACTCGGAGACGGTTAATGAAAAACTGTTTTTT
d_gene: .; j_gene: TRBJ1-2; v_gene: TRBV7-6; len: 13; abundance: few; CDR3aa: CASSRTGNYGYTF; CDR3nt: TGTGCCAGCAGCCGTACAGGGAACTATGGCTACACCTTC
d_gene: .; j_gene: TRBJ1-3; v_gene: TRBV18; len: 14; abundance: .; CDR3aa: CASSPGRSGNTIYF; CDR3nt: TGTGCCAGCTCACCAGGGCGCTCTGGAAACACCATATATTTT
d_gene: TRBD1; j_gene: TRBJ2-7; v_gene: TRBV6-5; len: 13; abundance: .; CDR3aa: CASSRQGIYEQYF; CDR3nt: TGTGCCAGCAGTAGACAGGGGATTTACGAGCAGTACTTC
d_gene: .; j_gene: TRBJ2-3; v_gene: TRBV11-2; len: 15; abundance: .; CDR3aa: CASSSLADGTDTQYF; CDR3nt: TGTGCCAGCAGCTCCCTAGCAGACGGCACAGATACGCAGTATTTT
d_gene: .; j_gene: TRBJ2-5; v_gene: TRBV4-1; len: 14; abundance: few; CDR3aa: CASSQVTGTETQYF; CDR3nt: TGCGCCAGCAGCCAAGTTACGGGAACGGAGACCCAGTACTTC
d_gene: TRBD1; j_gene: TRBJ2-2; v_gene: TRBV2; len: 15; abundance: .; CDR3aa: CAGTGGSASGGELFF; CDR3nt: TGTGCCGGTACAGGGGGCTCGGCCTCCGGCGGGGAGCTGTTTTTT
d_gene: .; j_gene: TRBJ2-5; v_gene: TRBV7-2; len: 15; abundance: few; CDR3aa: CASTLRGGAQETQYF; CDR3nt: TGTGCCAGCACCTTAAGGGGGGGCGCGCAAGAGACCCAGTACTTC
d_gene: .; j_gene: TRBJ1-1; v_gene: TRBV29-1; len: 14; abundance: .; CDR3aa: CSVEGTDSGTEAFF; CDR3nt: TGCAGCGTTGAAGGGACAGACAGCGGCACTGAAGCTTTCTTT
d_gene: .; j_gene: TRBJ1-1; v_gene: TRBV2; len: 16; abundance: many; CDR3aa: CASSAGRAVRNTEAFF; CDR3nt: TGTGCCAGCAGCGCGGGCCGGGCGGTGAGGAACACTGAAGCTTTCTTT
d_gene: TRBD1; j_gene: TRBJ2-3; v_gene: TRBV12-5; len: 14; abundance: .; CDR3aa: CASALATGVDTQYF; CDR3nt: TGTGCTAGTGCCCTCGCGACAGGGGTAGATACGCAGTATTTT
d_gene: .; j_gene: TRBJ1-6; v_gene: TRBV5-6; len: 16; abundance: .; CDR3aa: CASSLFRENYNSPLHF; CDR3nt: TGTGCCAGCAGCTTGTTTAGAGAAAATTATAATTCACCCCTCCACTTT
d_gene: TRBD1; j_gene: TRBJ1-1; v_gene: TRBV18; len: 14; abundance: .; CDR3aa: CASSPGQGNTEAFF; CDR3nt: TGTGCCAGCTCACCGGGACAGGGGAACACTGAAGCTTTCTTT
d_gene: .; j_gene: TRBJ2-5; v_gene: TRBV13; len: 13; abundance: .; CDR3aa: CASSRRPAETQYF; CDR3nt: TGTGCCAGCTCCCGTCGCCCCGCGGAGACCCAGTACTTC
d_gene: .; j_gene: TRBJ1-1; v_gene: TRBV7-8; len: 15; abundance: few; CDR3aa: CASSPRDGMNTEAFF; CDR3nt: TGTGCCAGCAGCCCGCGGGACGGCATGAACACTGAAGCTTTCTTT
d_gene: .; j_gene: TRBJ2-7; v_gene: TRBV4-2; len: 14; abundance: .; CDR3aa: CASSQDNLSYEQYF; CDR3nt: TGTGCCAGCAGCCAAGATAACCTATCCTACGAGCAGTACTTC
d_gene: .; j_gene: TRBJ1-1; v_gene: TRBV18; len: 13; abundance: .; CDR3aa: CASSPTGYTEAFF; CDR3nt: TGTGCCAGCTCACCGACAGGATACACTGAAGCTTTCTTT
d_gene: TRBD1; j_gene: TRBJ2-1; v_gene: TRBV7-2; len: 15; abundance: .; CDR3aa: CASSMTGGSYNEQFF; CDR3nt: TGTGCCAGCAGCATGACAGGGGGCTCCTACAATGAGCAGTTCTTC
d_gene: .; j_gene: TRBJ1-2; v_gene: TRBV10-3; len: 15; abundance: .; CDR3aa: CAISETQGSIYGYTF; CDR3nt: TGTGCCATCAGTGAAACCCAGGGGAGTATCTATGGCTACACCTTC
d_gene: TRBD2; j_gene: TRBJ2-7; v_gene: TRBV19; len: 11; abundance: .; CDR3aa: CASSPGGEQYF; CDR3nt: TGTGCCAGTAGTCCGGGAGGGGAGCAGTACTTC
d_gene: TRBD2; j_gene: TRBJ2-1; v_gene: TRBV5-4; len: 15; abundance: few; CDR3aa: CASSLGEGTPGEQFF; CDR3nt: TGTGCCAGCAGCTTGGGGGAGGGAACCCCAGGAGAGCAGTTCTTC
d_gene: TRBD1; j_gene: TRBJ2-2; v_gene: TRBV25-1; len: 15; abundance: once; CDR3aa: CASIATGENTGELFF; CDR3nt: TGTGCCAGCATAGCGACAGGGGAAAACACCGGGGAGCTGTTTTTT
d_gene: .; j_gene: TRBJ2-2; v_gene: TRBV7-9; len: 12; abundance: .; CDR3aa: CASSPSTGELFF; CDR3nt: TGTGCCAGCAGCCCATCCACCGGGGAGCTGTTTTTT
d_gene: TRBD2; j_gene: TRBJ2-5; v_gene: TRBV2; len: 14; abundance: .; CDR3aa: CASSLGRGGETQYF; CDR3nt: TGTGCCAGCAGCTTAGGACGGGGGGGCGAGACCCAGTACTTC
d_gene: TRBD1; j_gene: TRBJ1-1; v_gene: TRBV6-5; len: 13; abundance: .; CDR3aa: CASSYGDSSEAFF; CDR3nt: TGTGCCAGCAGTTACGGGGACAGTAGTGAAGCTTTCTTT